The rows below give T cell receptor beta chains drawn from one sample of a study of shared clonotypes between healthy human individuals. Sequenced by immunoSEQ multiplex PCR; TCRdb stores in-frame clones only, minus some. Of 2 million to 2.5 million clones detected, approximately 95% appear once; the ten largest clones hold 0.39%. Sequenced material: naive CD4+ T cells from PBMCs. Every receptor here comes from a man between 18 and 29 years old in good health. Some clones in this sample may be carry-over from other donors' samples. Each CDR3 is given with its conserved first and last residue. The D gene is left open where the match is weak. Expanded clones are given a class, and other clones once, few, many or no size at all.

j_call v_call clone_size d_call cdr3_nt cdr3_aa
TRBJ2-3 TRBV2 NA NA TGTGCCAGCCATATTAGCACAGATACGCAGTATTTT CASHISTDTQYF
TRBJ1-2 TRBV29-1 NA TRBD1 TGCAGCGTTGGTCTTACAGGGGGTAGTGGCTACACCTTC CSVGLTGGSGYTF
TRBJ2-4 TRBV7-2 NA TRBD1 TGTGCCAGCAGCTTCGACAGGGGAAACATTCAGTACTTC CASSFDRGNIQYF
TRBJ1-2 TRBV6-1 NA NA TGTGCCAGCAGGACACCTTTGGAAAACACCTTC CASRTPLENTF
TRBJ1-5 TRBV9 NA TRBD1 TGTGCCAGCAGCGTAGGGGACAGCTATAGCAATCAGCCCCAGCATTTT CASSVGDSYSNQPQHF
TRBJ1-1 TRBV7-9 NA NA TGTGCCAGCAGCTTATCGGAGAACACTGAAGCTTTCTTT CASSLSENTEAFF
TRBJ2-1 TRBV19 NA NA TGTGCCAGCATCGAGTACAATGAGCAGTTCTTC CASIEYNEQFF
TRBJ2-1 TRBV5-6 NA TRBD2 TGTGCCAGCAGCCCATGGACTAGCGGCTCCTACAATGAGCAGTTCTTC CASSPWTSGSYNEQFF
TRBJ1-5 TRBV6-1 NA TRBD1 TGTGCCAGCAGAGGACAGGCCCACCCAAATCAGCCCCAGCATTTT CASRGQAHPNQPQHF
TRBJ1-5 TRBV28 NA NA TGTGCCAGCAGCGAAAGGGCAGGGGGCAATCAGCCCCAGCATTTT CASSERAGGNQPQHF
TRBJ2-1 TRBV7-9 NA NA TGTGCCAGCAGCTCTGGACCGAATGGGCTAGTTGATGAGCAGTTCTTC CASSSGPNGLVDEQFF
TRBJ2-3 TRBV5-1 once NA TGCGCCAGCAGCTCCAAAACCGCTAGAGCCAATACGCAGTATTTT CASSSKTARANTQYF
TRBJ2-3 TRBV7-9 NA TRBD1 TGTGCCAGCAGCCAGGACAGGGGGGGAGATACGCAGTATTTT CASSQDRGGDTQYF